A selection of T cell receptor beta chains follows, all from one sample in a study of T cell repertoires in cytomegalovirus infection. Their antigens remain unidentified. MiXCR, run by TCRdb on the reads, gives a single entry per CDR3 protein. The sample has around 89,000 distinct CDR3 sequences; roughly 29% are singletons. The sample in question was CD8+ T cells from cultured PBMCs, obtained from culture after CMV antigen stimulation. Every receptor here comes from a human donor in good health (CMV status not recorded). Some clones in this sample may be carry-over from other donors' samples. Both conserved end residues are part of each CDR3. D genes are given only for firm matches. Only some rows state a clone size, as once, few, many or a class for expanded clones.

J gene,V gene,D gene,clone size,CDR3 protein,CDR3 DNA
TRBJ2-5,TRBV12-3/TRBV12-4,TRBD1,-,CASSFQGAGETQYF,TGTGCCAGCAGTTTCCAGGGGGCGGGGGAGACCCAGTACTTC
TRBJ1-2,TRBV12-3/TRBV12-4,-,-,CASSLINYGYTF,TGTGCCAGCAGTTTAATTAACTATGGCTACACCTTC
TRBJ1-4,TRBV19,-,-,CASSNSGATNEKLFF,TGTGCCAGTAGTAACTCGGGAGCAACTAATGAAAAACTGTTTTTT
TRBJ2-1,TRBV6-5,-,few,CASSYSQWSSSYNEQFF,TGTGCCAGCAGTTACTCGCAATGGTCTAGCTCCTACAATGAGCAGTTCTTC
TRBJ2-7,TRBV7-3,-,-,CASSLQSRGDEQYF,TGTGCCAGCAGCTTACAGAGCAGGGGAGACGAGCAGTACTTC
TRBJ2-1,TRBV7-9,TRBD2,-,CASSAAVAGDEQFF,TGTGCCAGCAGCGCAGCGGTAGCGGGGGATGAGCAGTTCTTC
TRBJ2-7,TRBV20-1,-,-,CSADEGIHEQYF,TGCAGTGCCGATGAGGGGATCCACGAGCAGTACTTC
TRBJ1-1,TRBV7-8,-,-,CASSLNAGGEAFF,TGTGCCAGCAGCTTAAATGCCGGAGGTGAAGCTTTCTTT
TRBJ1-3,TRBV19,-,-,CASSMQSPSGNTIYF,TGTGCCAGTAGTATGCAGAGTCCCTCTGGAAACACCATATATTTT
TRBJ2-7,TRBV19,-,-,CASSIRAMYNYEQYF,TGTGCCAGTAGTATAAGAGCCATGTATAACTACGAGCAGTACTTC
TRBJ2-2,TRBV12-3/TRBV12-4,-,many,CASGQAGGVAGELFF,TGTGCCAGCGGGCAAGCTGGAGGGGTGGCCGGGGAGCTGTTTTTT
TRBJ2-1,TRBV4-2,TRBD2,-,CASSQDLGVSGGDEQFF,TGTGCCAGCAGCCAAGATCTAGGTGTTAGCGGGGGGGACGAGCAGTTCTTC
TRBJ1-2,TRBV5-4,TRBD1,-,CVSSQRGQSYGYTF,TGTGTCAGCAGCCAGAGGGGACAGAGCTATGGCTACACCTTC
TRBJ1-2,TRBV12-5,TRBD1,-,CASGSGQGRGYTF,TGTGCTAGTGGCTCCGGACAGGGCAGGGGCTACACCTTC
TRBJ2-1,TRBV4-2,TRBD2,-,CASSQDLSSGGSYNEQFF,TGTGCCAGCAGCCAAGATCTCTCTAGCGGGGGTTCCTACAATGAGCAGTTCTTC
TRBJ2-1,TRBV7-2,TRBD2,-,CASSLSGGVGNEQFF,TGTGCCAGCAGCCTTAGCGGGGGGGTGGGAAATGAGCAGTTCTTC
TRBJ2-1,TRBV6-1,TRBD2,few,CASSEEGLAKNEQFF,TGTGCCAGCAGTGAGGAGGGACTAGCGAAAAATGAGCAGTTCTTC
TRBJ2-7,TRBV13,TRBD1,many,CASSLAGTGSHEQYF,TGTGCCAGCAGCTTAGCCGGGACAGGATCCCACGAGCAGTACTTC
TRBJ2-1,TRBV7-8,TRBD1,many,CASSLGGQGHYNEQFF,TGTGCCAGCAGCTTAGGAGGACAGGGACATTACAATGAGCAGTTCTTC
TRBJ2-1,TRBV10-3,TRBD2,few,CAISESQPLAGGRNEQFF,TGTGCCATCAGTGAGTCTCAACCACTAGCGGGGGGCCGCAATGAGCAGTTCTTC
TRBJ1-5,TRBV9,-,once,CASSVGLGGEPQHF,TGTGCCAGCAGCGTAGGCCTTGGGGGAGAGCCCCAGCATTTT
TRBJ2-7,TRBV28,-,few,CASSPQPYEQYF,TGTGCCAGCAGTCCCCAGCCCTACGAGCAGTACTTC
TRBJ1-5,TRBV7-6,-,-,CASSYERQPQHF,TGTGCCAGCAGCTACGAGCGTCAGCCCCAGCATTTT
TRBJ1-2,TRBV7-8,-,many,CASSPGPGSGGYGYTF,TGTGCCAGCAGCCCGGGGCCGGGGTCCGGGGGCTATGGCTACACCTTC
TRBJ2-7,TRBV4-1,TRBD1,few,CASSTADRGYEQYF,TGCGCCAGCAGCACCGCGGACAGGGGGTACGAGCAGTACTTC
TRBJ2-1,TRBV7-8,-,few,CASSERSPPYNEQFF,TGTGCCAGCAGCGAAAGGAGTCCGCCCTACAATGAGCAGTTCTTC
TRBJ2-3,TRBV4-2,TRBD2,-,CASSHQPGGGTDTQYF,TGTGCCAGCAGCCACCAGCCGGGGGGTGGCACAGATACGCAGTATTTT
TRBJ2-3,TRBV7-9,TRBD2,-,CASSLASGPIGTDTQYF,TGTGCCAGCAGCTTAGCTAGCGGGCCAATCGGCACAGATACGCAGTATTTT
TRBJ2-5,TRBV3-1,-,-,CASSQAGRDQETQYF,TGTGCCAGCAGCCAAGCTGGACGGGACCAAGAGACCCAGTACTTC
TRBJ2-3,TRBV6-6,TRBD2,few,CASSYSSLAGASDTQYF,TGTGCCAGCAGTTACTCGTCTTTGGCGGGAGCCTCGGATACGCAGTATTTT
TRBJ2-5,TRBV5-6,TRBD1,-,CASRTGGETQYF,TGTGCCAGCAGGACAGGGGGGGAGACCCAGTACTTC